Below, 8 T cell receptor beta chains from the same sample are listed, as sequenced in a study of blood T cell repertoires in COVID-19. Profiled with immunoSEQ multiplex PCR; TCRdb holds only in-frame clones, not every one. The sample holds hundreds of thousands of clones, roughly 80% seen once. The sample consisted of peripheral blood. These receptors were taken from a woman older than 75 with acute or convalescent COVID-19.

J is TRBJ1-4 and V is TRBV9, with 10 positions matching TRBD1. Germline assignment: CDR1 SGDLS and CDR2 YYNGEE. Trimming cost V 0 bases and J 7 bases; bases outside gene matches: 3. This CDR3 comprises 15 residues. The CDR3 loop is CASSVAGTGAEKLFF. In DNA form, the CDR3 reads TGTGCCAGCAGCGTAGCTGGGACAGGGGCTGAAAAACTGTTTTTT.

The V gene is TRBV28, the J gene TRBJ1-1; no reliable D call. The CDR3 runs to 13 residues. Germline CDR1 and CDR2: MDHEN and SYDVKM. V dropped 6 bases and J dropped 2 bases, with 10 bases sitting between them. DNA for the CDR3: TGTGCCAGCAGCCCCCAGATTAACACTGAAGCTTTCTTT. As protein: CASSPQINTEAFF.

There are a few counts of this clone. The chain combines TRBV7-9 with TRBJ2-5; possibly TRBD1 for D (5 bases). Germline CDR1 and CDR2: SEHNR and FQNEAQ (reference sequence). Trimming shortened V by 0 bases and J by 5 bases, and 13 bases separated the two germline ends. This CDR3 spans 15 amino acids. CDR3 nucleotide sequence: TGTGCCAGCAGCTTAGCTCTCCAGGGTAGGGAGACCCAGTACTTC. It encodes CASSLALQGRETQYF.

The chain carries TRBV19 and TRBJ2-1, with 7 nucleotides matching TRBD2. This CDR3 is 13 amino acids long. V shed 5 bases, J shed 10 bases, and the junction held 8 bases outside the gene matches. Germline CDR1 is LNHDA and CDR2 is SQIVND (reference sequence). The CDR3 sequence is CASSFETSTEQFF. Written as DNA, the CDR3 is TGTGCCAGTAGTTTCGAGACTAGCACCGAGCAGTTCTTC. The entire variable domain, with the rest obtained from reference TRBV19 and TRBJ2-1, is as follows: DGGITQSPKYLFRKEGQNVTLSCEQNLNHDAMYWYRQDPGQGLRLIYYSQIVNDFQKGDIAEGYSVSREKKESFPLTVTSAQKNPTAFYLCASSFETSTEQFFGPGTRLTVL.

The chain has TRBV29-1 and TRBJ1-1; 7 bases map to TRBD1. CDR3 length: 14 amino acids. Trimming took 8 bases from V and 1 from J; bases not matched to a gene: 10. CDR1 is SQVTM and CDR2 is ANQGSEA in the germline V gene. CDR3 amino acids: CSSSTGATNTEAFF. In DNA, the CDR3 is TGCAGCTCATCCACAGGGGCTACGAACACTGAAGCTTTCTTT.

CDR3 coding DNA: TGTGCCATCAGTGGGAGGGGGCTAGCGACCACCGGGGAGCTGTTTTTT. Translated, it gives CAISGRGLATTGELFF. This chain links TRBV10-3 with TRBJ2-2; a possible D gene is TRBD1 (7 bases). CDR1 and CDR2 from the germline V gene are ENHRY and SYGVKD. V was pared by 4 bases and J by 4 bases, with 16 bases between. This CDR3 is 16 amino acids long.

In this sample, this clone turned up once. This chain joins TRBV25-1 and TRBJ2-1, with 9 positions matching TRBD1. V was clipped by 5 bases and J by 8 bases; unmatched bases: 10. The CDR3 is 15 residues long. The germline gives CDR1 MGHDK, CDR2 SYGVNS. CDR3 coding DNA: TGTGCCAGCAGTCTCCGGGACAGGGTCGTCGATGAGCAGTTCTTC. It yields the protein CASSLRDRVVDEQFF.

The chain couples TRBV3-1 (or the pseudogene TRBV3-2) to TRBJ1-2; 10 nucleotides match TRBD1. CDR1 LGHDT and CDR2 YNNKEL come from the germline V gene (reference sequence). J gave up 4 bases and V 4 bases, and 9 bases lay outside the gene matches. This CDR3 contains 16 residues. This CDR3 is CASSPMSDRGGYGYTF. The DNA for the CDR3 is TGTGCCAGCAGCCCGATGTCGGACAGGGGGGGCTATGGCTACACCTTC.